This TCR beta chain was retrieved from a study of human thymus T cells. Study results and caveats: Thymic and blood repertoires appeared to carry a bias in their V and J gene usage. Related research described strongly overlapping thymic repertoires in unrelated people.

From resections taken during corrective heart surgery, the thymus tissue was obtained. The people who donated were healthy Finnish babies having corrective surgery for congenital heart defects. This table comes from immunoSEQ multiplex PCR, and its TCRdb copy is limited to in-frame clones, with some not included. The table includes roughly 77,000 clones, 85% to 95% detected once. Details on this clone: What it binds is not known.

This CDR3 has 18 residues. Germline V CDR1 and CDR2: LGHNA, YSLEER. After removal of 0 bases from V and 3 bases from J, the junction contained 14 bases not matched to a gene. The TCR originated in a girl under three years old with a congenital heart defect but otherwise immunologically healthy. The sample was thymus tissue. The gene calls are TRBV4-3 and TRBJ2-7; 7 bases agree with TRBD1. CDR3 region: CASSQDDRVSFNVYEQYF. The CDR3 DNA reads TGCGCCAGCAGCCAAGATGACAGGGTCAGTTTTAATGTCTACGAGCAGTACTTC.